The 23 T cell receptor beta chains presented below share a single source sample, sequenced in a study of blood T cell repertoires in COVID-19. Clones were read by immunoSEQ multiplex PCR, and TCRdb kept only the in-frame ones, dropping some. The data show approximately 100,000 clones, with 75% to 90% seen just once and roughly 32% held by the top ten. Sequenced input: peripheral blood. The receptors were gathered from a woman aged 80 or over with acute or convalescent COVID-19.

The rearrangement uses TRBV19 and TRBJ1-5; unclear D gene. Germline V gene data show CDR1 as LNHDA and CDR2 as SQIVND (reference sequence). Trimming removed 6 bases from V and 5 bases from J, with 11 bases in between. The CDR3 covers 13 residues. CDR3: CASSISVYQPQHF. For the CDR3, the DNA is TGTGCCAGTAGCATATCAGTGTATCAGCCCCAGCATTTT.

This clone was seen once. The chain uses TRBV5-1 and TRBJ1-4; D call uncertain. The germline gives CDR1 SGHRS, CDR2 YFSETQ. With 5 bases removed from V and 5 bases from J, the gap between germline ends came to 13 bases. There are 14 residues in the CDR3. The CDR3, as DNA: TGCGCCAGCAGTCCTGCTGGCAGAAATGAAAAACTGTTTTTT. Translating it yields CASSPAGRNEKLFF.

The CDR3, as DNA: TGTGCCAGCGGTCCGGGGGTTAACACCGGGGAGCTGTTTTTT. Protein product: CASGPGVNTGELFF. The V call is TRBV7-3, the J call TRBJ2-2; tentatively, D is TRBD2 (6 bases). CDR3 length: 14 amino acids. The germline V gene has CDR1 SGHTA and CDR2 FQGTGA. V was trimmed by 8 bases and J by 2 bases, leaving 12 bases between them.

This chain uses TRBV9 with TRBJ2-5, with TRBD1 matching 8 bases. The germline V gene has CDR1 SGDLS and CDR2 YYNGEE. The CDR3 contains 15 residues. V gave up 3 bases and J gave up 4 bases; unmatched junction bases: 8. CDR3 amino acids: CASSGSQGAGETQYF. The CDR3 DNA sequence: TGTGCCAGCAGCGGCTCCCAGGGGGCGGGAGAGACCCAGTACTTC. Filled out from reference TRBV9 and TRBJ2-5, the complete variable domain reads DSGVTQTPKHLITATGQRVTLRCSPRSGDLSVYWYQQSLDQGLQFLIQYYNGEERAKGNILERFSAQQFPDLHSELNLSSLELGDSALYFCASSGSQGAGETQYFGPGTRLLVL.

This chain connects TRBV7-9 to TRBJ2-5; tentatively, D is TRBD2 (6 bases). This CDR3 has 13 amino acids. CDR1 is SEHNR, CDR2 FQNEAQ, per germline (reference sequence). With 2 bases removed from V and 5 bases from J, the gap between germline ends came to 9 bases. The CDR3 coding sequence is TGTGCCAGCAGCTTAAGCCTAGCGGAGACCCAGTACTTC. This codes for CASSLSLAETQYF. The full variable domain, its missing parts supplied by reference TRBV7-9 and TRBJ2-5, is DTGVSQNPRHKITKRGQNVTFRCDPISEHNRLYWYRQTLGQGPEFLTYFQNEAQLEKSRLLSDRFSAERPKGSFSTLEIQRTEQGDSAMYLCASSLSLAETQYFGPGTRLLVL.

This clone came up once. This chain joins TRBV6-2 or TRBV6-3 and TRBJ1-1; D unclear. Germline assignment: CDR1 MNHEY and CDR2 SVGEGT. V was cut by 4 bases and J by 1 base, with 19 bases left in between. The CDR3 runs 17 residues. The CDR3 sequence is CASSFGQAPEWNTEAFF. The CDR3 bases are TGTGCCAGCAGTTTCGGCCAGGCGCCCGAATGGAACACTGAAGCTTTCTTT.

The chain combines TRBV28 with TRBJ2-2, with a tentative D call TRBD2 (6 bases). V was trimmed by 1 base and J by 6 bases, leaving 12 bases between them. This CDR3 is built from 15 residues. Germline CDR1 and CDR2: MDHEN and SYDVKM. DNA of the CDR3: TGTGCCAGCAGTTTATTAGGGCCGGGGGCCGGGGAGCTGTTTTTT. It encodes CASSLLGPGAGELFF.

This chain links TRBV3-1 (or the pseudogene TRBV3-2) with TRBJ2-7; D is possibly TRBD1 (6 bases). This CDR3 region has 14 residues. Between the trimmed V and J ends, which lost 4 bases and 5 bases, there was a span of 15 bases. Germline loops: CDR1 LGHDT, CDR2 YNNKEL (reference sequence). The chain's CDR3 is CASSPDRLEHEQYF. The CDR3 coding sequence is TGTGCCAGCAGCCCTGACAGGCTCGAGCACGAGCAGTACTTC.

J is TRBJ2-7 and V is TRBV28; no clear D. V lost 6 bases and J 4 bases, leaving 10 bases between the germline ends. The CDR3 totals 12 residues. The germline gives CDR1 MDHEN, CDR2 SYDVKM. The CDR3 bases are TGTGCCAGCAGGTCCCCCCCTTACGAGCAGTACTTC. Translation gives CASRSPPYEQYF.

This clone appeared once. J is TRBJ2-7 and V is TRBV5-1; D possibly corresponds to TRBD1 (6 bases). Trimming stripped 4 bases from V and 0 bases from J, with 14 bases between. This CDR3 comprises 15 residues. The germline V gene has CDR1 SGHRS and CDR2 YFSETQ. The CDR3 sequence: CASSTTGLSSYEQYF. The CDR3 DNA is TGCGCCAGCAGCACGACAGGTCTGAGCTCCTACGAGCAGTACTTC.

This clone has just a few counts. CDR3 loop: CASSDDNSVQPQHF. CDR3 nucleotide sequence: TGTGCCAGCAGTGATGACAATTCGGTTCAGCCCCAGCATTTT. J is TRBJ1-5 and V is TRBV2; D not certain. The germline V gene encodes CDR1 SNHLY and CDR2 FYNNEI. This CDR3 spans 14 amino acids. V gave up 3 bases and J gave up 6 bases, with 12 bases separating them.

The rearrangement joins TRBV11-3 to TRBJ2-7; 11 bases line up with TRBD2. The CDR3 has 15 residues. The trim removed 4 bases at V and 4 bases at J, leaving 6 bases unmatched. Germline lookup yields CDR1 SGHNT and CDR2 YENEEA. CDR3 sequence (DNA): TGTGCCAGCAGCTCGGCTAGCGGGGGGAAGTACGAGCAGTACTTC. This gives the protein CASSSASGGKYEQYF.

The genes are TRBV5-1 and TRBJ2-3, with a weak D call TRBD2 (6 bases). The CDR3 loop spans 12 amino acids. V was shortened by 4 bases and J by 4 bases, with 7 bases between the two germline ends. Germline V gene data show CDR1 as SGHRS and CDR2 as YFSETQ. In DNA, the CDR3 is TGCGCCAGCAGCGGGGAGGCAGATACGCAGTATTTT. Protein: CASSGEADTQYF. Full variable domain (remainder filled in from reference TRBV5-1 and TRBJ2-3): KAGVTQTPRYLIKTRGQQVTLSCSPISGHRSVSWYQQTPGQGLQFLFEYFSETQRNKGNFPGRFSGRQFSNSRSEMNVSTLELGDSALYLCASSGEADTQYFGPGTRLTVL.

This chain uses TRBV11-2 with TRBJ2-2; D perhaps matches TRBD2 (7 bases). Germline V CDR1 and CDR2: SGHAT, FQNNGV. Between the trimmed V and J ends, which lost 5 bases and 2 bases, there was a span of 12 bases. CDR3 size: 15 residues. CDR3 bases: TGTGCCAGCAGCAGGGGGGGTGGTAACACCGGGGAGCTGTTTTTT. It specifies CASSRGGGNTGELFF.

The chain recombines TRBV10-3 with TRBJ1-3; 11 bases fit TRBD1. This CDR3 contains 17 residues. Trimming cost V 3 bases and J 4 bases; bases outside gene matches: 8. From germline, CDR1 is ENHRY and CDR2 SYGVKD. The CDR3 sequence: CAISDPGQGAPGNTIYF. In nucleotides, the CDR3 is TGTGCCATCAGTGACCCAGGACAGGGGGCTCCCGGAAACACCATATATTTT.

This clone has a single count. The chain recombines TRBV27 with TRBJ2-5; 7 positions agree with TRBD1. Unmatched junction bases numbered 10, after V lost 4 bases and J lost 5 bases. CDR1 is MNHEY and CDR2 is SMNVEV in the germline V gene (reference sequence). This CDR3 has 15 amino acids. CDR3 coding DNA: TGTGCCAGCAGTTCCAGGGGGTTCCGAGGGGAGACCCAGTACTTC. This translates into CASSSRGFRGETQYF.

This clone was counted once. The CDR3 DNA sequence: TGCAGCGTTGAAGTGCTAGGGGATGAAAAACTGTTTTTT. This codes for CSVEVLGDEKLFF. The chain recombines TRBV29-1 with TRBJ1-4; D is possibly TRBD1 (5 bases). CDR1 is SQVTM and CDR2 is ANQGSEA in the germline V gene. The ends were cut back, 1 base at V and 6 bases at J, with 9 bases in the middle. The length of the CDR3 is 13 residues.

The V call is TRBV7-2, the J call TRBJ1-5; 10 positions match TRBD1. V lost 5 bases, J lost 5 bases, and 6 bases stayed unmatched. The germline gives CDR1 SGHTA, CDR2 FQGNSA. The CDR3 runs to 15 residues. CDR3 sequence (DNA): TGTGCCAGCAGCCTTACCGGGACAGGGGATCAGCCCCAGCATTTT. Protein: CASSLTGTGDQPQHF.

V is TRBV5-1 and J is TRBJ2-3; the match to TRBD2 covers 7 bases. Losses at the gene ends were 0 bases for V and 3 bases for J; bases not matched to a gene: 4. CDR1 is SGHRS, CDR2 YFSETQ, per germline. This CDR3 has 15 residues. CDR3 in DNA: TGCGCCAGCAGCTTGGATGGACTAGTGACAGATACGCAGTATTTT. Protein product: CASSLDGLVTDTQYF.

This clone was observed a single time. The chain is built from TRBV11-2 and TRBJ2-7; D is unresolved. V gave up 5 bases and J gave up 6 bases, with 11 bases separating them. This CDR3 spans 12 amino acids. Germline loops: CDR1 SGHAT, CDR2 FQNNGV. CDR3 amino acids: CASSPDTVEQYF. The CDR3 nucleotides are TGTGCCAGCAGCCCCGATACGGTCGAGCAGTACTTC.

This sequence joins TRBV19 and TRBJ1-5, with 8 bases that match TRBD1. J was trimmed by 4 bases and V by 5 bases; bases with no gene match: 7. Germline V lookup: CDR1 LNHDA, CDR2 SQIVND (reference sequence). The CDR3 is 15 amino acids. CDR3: CASSGQGRWNQPQHF. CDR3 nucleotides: TGTGCCAGTAGTGGACAGGGAAGGTGGAATCAGCCCCAGCATTTT.

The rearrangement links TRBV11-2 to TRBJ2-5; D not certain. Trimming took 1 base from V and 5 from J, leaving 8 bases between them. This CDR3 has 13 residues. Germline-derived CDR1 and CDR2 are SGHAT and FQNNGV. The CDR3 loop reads CASSLARRETQYF. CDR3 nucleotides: TGTGCCAGCAGCTTAGCCCGCCGGGAGACCCAGTACTTC.

The CDR3 spells CASSPLNVQGTMNTEAFF. The DNA for the CDR3 is TGTGCCAGCTCACCCCTTAACGTGCAGGGCACTATGAACACTGAAGCTTTCTTT. The V and J genes are TRBV18 and TRBJ1-1; possibly TRBD1 for D (5 bases). With 3 bases removed from V and 0 bases from J, the gap between germline ends came to 20 bases. Per germline, CDR1 KGHSH and CDR2 LQKENI. The CDR3 is 18 amino acids.